The 20 T cell receptor beta chains below were found in one sample sequenced in a study of post-analysis software for immune sequencing data. Antigens for these TCRs are unknown. TCR beta cDNA libraries had unique molecular identifiers. TCRdb itself ran the PCR reads through MiXCR, one entry per CDR3 protein. The sample contains some 890,000 distinct CDR3 sequences, 53% of which appear only once. The study, taken as a whole, reports: Patients used about 5 TRBV segments, including TRBV5-6, TRBV5-1 and TRBV20-1, more often than controls.

Material for sequencing was blood. These receptors all come from a girl between 10 and 17 years old with multiple sclerosis.

This clonotype has just a few counts. The chain recombines TRBV20-1 with TRBJ2-1, with 7 bases that match TRBD1. Unmatched junction bases numbered 10, after V lost 0 bases and J lost 8 bases. There are 15 residues in the CDR3. Germline CDR1 and CDR2: DFQATT and SNEGSKA (reference sequence). CDR3: CSARETGLGVYEQFF. DNA for the CDR3: TGCAGTGCTAGAGAGACAGGGTTGGGCGTTTATGAGCAGTTCTTC.

J is TRBJ2-6 and V is TRBV4-1, with 11 bases that match TRBD2. This CDR3 has 18 amino acids. The ends lost 5 bases at V and 2 bases at J; junction bases unmatched: 8. CDR1 and CDR2 (germline): MGHRA, YSYEKL. The CDR3 loop reads CASSNLAGGQAGANVLTF. CDR3 sequence (DNA): TGCGCCAGCAGCAATTTAGCGGGGGGGCAGGCTGGGGCCAACGTCCTGACTTTC.

The chain joins TRBV10-3 to TRBJ2-5; D gene unclear. Germline-derived CDR1 and CDR2 are ENHRY and SYGVKD. The CDR3 runs 12 residues. The V end was cut by 5 bases, the J end by 3 bases, with 7 bases between. This CDR3 is CAISMAKETQYF. The DNA for the CDR3 is TGTGCCATCAGTATGGCTAAAGAGACCCAGTACTTC.

The chain uses TRBV3-1 and TRBJ2-1; maybe TRBD2 (6 bases). From germline, CDR1 is LGHDT and CDR2 YNNKEL (reference sequence). The ends were cut back, 3 bases at V and 7 bases at J, with 16 bases in the middle. The CDR3 extends over 15 amino acids. The CDR3 DNA sequence: TGTGCCAGCAGCCAGGGGGGACTGGTGGAAAATGAGCAGTTCTTC. Translated: CASSQGGLVENEQFF.

This rearrangement joins TRBV7-9 to TRBJ2-7, with 7 bases matching TRBD1. Unmatched junction bases numbered 4, after V lost 5 bases and J lost 0 bases. The CDR3 runs to 14 residues. CDR1 is SEHNR and CDR2 is FQNEAQ in the germline V gene (reference sequence). The CDR3 DNA is TGTGCCAGCAGCAACCAGGGGGTCTCCTACGAGCAGTACTTC. Translation: CASSNQGVSYEQYF.

This clonotype was counted between two and nine times. V and J are TRBV29-1 and TRBJ1-2; no firm D call. The CDR3 runs 11 residues. V was clipped by 8 bases and J by 13 bases, with 20 bases between them. Germline V gives CDR1 SQVTM, CDR2 ANQGSEA. The CDR3 DNA follows: TGCAGCACAAATAAACAGTACGTGGGCACCTTC. Translating it yields CSTNKQYVGTF.

This clonotype was seen only a few times. This chain uses TRBV5-1 with TRBJ2-3, with 10 bases matching TRBD2. V shed 1 base and J 2 bases; nucleotides not matched to a gene: 4. Germline CDR1 is SGHRS and CDR2 is YFSETQ. The CDR3 is made up of 16 amino acids. For the CDR3, the DNA is TGCGCCAGCAGCTTGAGCCTAGCGGGAGTCACAGATACGCAGTATTTT. The encoded protein is CASSLSLAGVTDTQYF. The whole variable domain, filled in from reference TRBV5-1 and TRBJ2-3, reads KAGVTQTPRYLIKTRGQQVTLSCSPISGHRSVSWYQQTPGQGLQFLFEYFSETQRNKGNFPGRFSGRQFSNSRSEMNVSTLELGDSALYLCASSLSLAGVTDTQYFGPGTRLTVL.

The chain is built from TRBV7-9 and TRBJ2-3, with 13 nucleotides matching TRBD2. Trimming removed 5 bases from V and 9 bases from J; junction bases left unmatched: 8. Germline lookup yields CDR1 SEHNR and CDR2 FQNEAQ (reference sequence). The CDR3 runs to 15 residues. The CDR3, as DNA: TGTGCCAGCAGCCCAGGACTAGCGGGAGTTCGCACGCAGTATTTT. This translates into CASSPGLAGVRTQYF.

This chain links TRBV28 with TRBJ2-3; weak D call: TRBD2 (5 bases). Germline CDR1 and CDR2: MDHEN and SYDVKM. V shed 10 bases and J shed 6 bases, with 20 bases lying between them. The length of the CDR3 is 14 residues. DNA of the CDR3: TGTGCCATTACGTCAGGAGGTAATACGGATACGCAGTATTTT. Translated: CAITSGGNTDTQYF.

V is TRBV5-1 and J is TRBJ1-4; 7 positions match TRBD1. The length of the CDR3 is 16 residues. The junction had 7 bases not matched to a gene; V was cut back by 0 bases and J by 5 bases. Germline V gives CDR1 SGHRS, CDR2 YFSETQ. The CDR3 region has the DNA TGCGCCAGCAGCTTGGGGACCACAGGGGAAAATGAAAAACTGTTTTTT. Amino acid sequence: CASSLGTTGENEKLFF.

The chain uses TRBV7-3 and TRBJ2-1; a possible D gene is TRBD1 (5 bases). The germline CDR1 and CDR2 sequences are SGHTA and FQGTGA. The CDR3 totals 16 residues. Trimming took off 5 bases at V and 3 bases at J, with 17 bases between the two ends. The CDR3 is CASSPIKGALYNEQFF. DNA for the CDR3: TGTGCCAGCAGCCCTATTAAAGGGGCACTCTACAATGAGCAGTTCTTC. Together with reference TRBV7-3 and TRBJ2-1, the CDR3 gives the full variable domain: GAGVSQTPSNKVTEKGKYVELRCDPISGHTALYWYRQSLGQGPEFLIYFQGTGAADDSGLPNDRFFAVRPEGSVSTLKIQRTERGDSAVYLCASSPIKGALYNEQFFGPGTRLTVL.

CDR3 residues: CASSLPPGLWTNRKETQYF. The CDR3 DNA is TGTGCCAGCAGCTTACCGCCGGGTTTGTGGACGAACCGAAAAGAGACCCAGTACTTC. The chain links TRBV7-6 to TRBJ2-5, with D hard to call. V was cut by 2 bases and J by 3 bases, with 25 bases left in between. The CDR3 spans 19 residues. The germline V gene encodes CDR1 SGHVS and CDR2 FNYEAQ.

The V call is TRBV27, the J call TRBJ2-7; 10 bases align to TRBD2. Germline V gives CDR1 MNHEY, CDR2 SMNVEV (reference sequence). Unmatched junction bases numbered 10, after V lost 2 bases and J lost 6 bases. The CDR3 length is 16 residues. DNA of the CDR3: TGTGCCAGCAGTTTAGAAAGCGGGGGGGCGGCGCGCGAGCAGTACTTC. This sequence encodes CASSLESGGAAREQYF.

The chain is built from TRBV29-1 and TRBJ1-1; 7 nucleotides line up with TRBD1. Per the germline V gene, CDR1 is SQVTM and CDR2 is ANQGSEA. This CDR3 contains 13 residues. The V segment lost 4 bases and the J segment 0 bases; nucleotides outside the gene matches: 2. DNA of the CDR3: TGCAGCGTTGTACAGGGGATGAACACTGAAGCTTTCTTT. Translating gives CSVVQGMNTEAFF.

The table lists this clonotype with a count of one. The CDR3 DNA reads as TGTGCCAGCAGACCAGGGAGCTCCTACAATGAGCAGTTCTTC. Amino acids: CASRPGSSYNEQFF. This chain links TRBV6-6 with TRBJ2-1; D is possibly TRBD1 or TRBD2 (5 bases each). Per the germline V gene, CDR1 is MNHNY and CDR2 is SVGAGI (reference sequence). V lost 6 bases, J lost 0 bases, and 9 bases lay in between. The CDR3 covers 14 residues.

This clonotype has just a few counts. The gene calls are TRBV15 and TRBJ2-7; the match to TRBD2 covers 10 bases. Trimming at V came to 0 bases and at J to 3 bases, leaving 2 bases not matched to a gene. The CDR3 has 15 amino acids. The germline V gene has CDR1 LNHNV and CDR2 YYDKDF (reference sequence). In nucleotides, the CDR3 is TGTGCCACCAGCAGAGATCTAGCGGGAGACTACGAGCAGTACTTC. Protein: CATSRDLAGDYEQYF.

This chain connects TRBV5-1 to TRBJ1-4, with D tentatively TRBD1 (5 bases). Germline-derived CDR1 and CDR2 are SGHRS and YFSETQ. Between the trimmed V and J ends, which lost 2 bases and 7 bases, there was a span of 15 bases. The CDR3 totals 15 residues. CDR3 loop: CASSFDPTAGEKLFF. In DNA, the CDR3 is TGCGCCAGCAGCTTTGACCCGACAGCAGGTGAAAAACTGTTTTTT.

The rearrangement uses TRBV9 and TRBJ2-7; 7 bases match TRBD2. The CDR3 runs to 13 residues. V gave up 1 base and J gave up 2 bases; unmatched junction bases: 0. Germline values: CDR1 SGDLS, CDR2 YYNGEE. The CDR3 sequence: CASSVSGAYEQYF. CDR3 DNA sequence: TGTGCCAGCAGCGTAAGCGGGGCCTACGAGCAGTACTTC.

Turning to this clonotype: A much larger clonotype is one base distant, so this may be a read error. The V call is TRBV7-9, the J call TRBJ1-2; 8 nucleotides line up with TRBD1. Germline V lookup: CDR1 SEHNR, CDR2 FQNEAQ (reference sequence). Trimming cost V 4 bases and J 3 bases; bases outside gene matches: 1. The length of the CDR3 is 13 residues. CDR3 in DNA: TGTGCCAGCAGCTGGGGACAGGACTATGGCTACACCTTC. Its translation: CASSWGQDYGYTF.

The chain joins TRBV5-1 to TRBJ1-1; tentative D call: TRBD1 (6 bases). CDR1 SGHRS and CDR2 YFSETQ come from the germline V gene. The ends were cut back, 0 bases at V and 1 base at J, with 10 bases in the middle. The CDR3 is 15 residues long. CDR3 bases: TGCGCCAGCAGCTTGGTCGGGACAAAGAACACTGAAGCTTTCTTT. It encodes CASSLVGTKNTEAFF.